Listed here is a single TCR beta chain. This clonotype was seen repeatedly, ten times or more. Its binding antigen is unknown. No base-level quality is on record; no much larger clone is a single base apart. The library was prepared using 5' RACE. TCRdb lists the instrument as Illumina HiSeq 2500. A second PCR of about 6 to 11 cycles was performed with a sample-barcoded 5' primer and a J-beta primer mix. Each TCR beta cDNA molecule received a unique molecular identifier from a template-switch 5' adaptor carrying 12 random nucleotides. Each sample yielded at least 2.5 million CDR3-containing paired-end reads. First-strand cDNA synthesis was performed from all RNA using the Mint cDNA synthesis kit, with priming by a TRBC-specific oligonucleotide. All cDNA was treated with uracil-DNA glycosylase and then went through a first 18-cycle PCR with the universal primers M1SS and BC2_uni_R. On the study's bioinformatics: For normalization, 1 million high-quality reads, each with a distinct molecular identifier, were randomly selected from each sample. Reads sharing molecular identifiers were discarded rather than binned into consensus sequences. MiTCR, set to a Q25 quality threshold and the strictest error-elimination algorithm, was used for CDR3 identification, clonotype clustering and error correction. Lower-bound total TCR beta diversity was estimated with a nonparametric unseen species model using Euler transformation. TCRdb trimmed public reads at Q25 via fastp, called clones via MiXCR and kept in-frame beta chains. Duplicate CDR3 protein sequences are folded into a single record with the most common DNA and genes. V and J calls and clone size were set by TCRdb, not the authors. This sample is represented by over a million distinct CDR3 sequences; 25% of them were singletons. Of the sample, less than 0.75% falls within the top ten clones.

This sample stems from a study of blood T cells in healthy people across ages (dated by TCRdb to the mid-2010s). About the study as a whole: In model experiments, template switching captured about one uniquely barcoded TCR beta cDNA molecule for every two T cells. Four age groups were formed from the donors: young (average approximately 15 years), middle-aged (less than 40), aged (62) and long-lived (less than 85). Using the same blood draw, the study looked at two additional independent replicas of 1 million unique cDNA reads for two donors, one aged 18 to 29 and the other aged 80 or older. The study measured age-related changes in TCR beta repertoire diversity using deep sequencing normalized with unique cDNA molecular identifiers.

The investigation overall reported the following: Because the CMV infection status of the donors was unknown, age-related changes in expanded clonotypes may potentially have been confounded. Observed TCR beta diversity per million T cells fell roughly linearly with age, and a significant reduction was already apparent by age about 36. Total diversity estimates from one million sequenced T cells were considered lower bounds and underestimates. A strong correlation was found between observed TCR beta diversity and the percentage of naive T cells measured by flow cytometry. Because profiling used bulk unsorted PBMCs, naive and antigen-experienced compartments could not be compared conclusively. Compared with the aged group, the long-lived group had more naive CD4+ T cells, fewer expanded clones and increased TCR diversity, a pattern suggesting age selection.

Donors were a few dozen systemically healthy Caucasian individuals from Russia aged roughly 6 to 100 years. Each donor gave about 9.7 milliliters of peripheral blood, drawn into EDTA-treated Vacutainer tubes. Ficoll-Paque density-gradient centrifugation was used to isolate PBMCs, with at least 6.5 million obtained per sample. Total RNA, at least 6 micrograms per sample, was extracted from PBMCs with Trizol reagent. For every donor, flow cytometry on a PBMC aliquot measured the percentage of naive CD45RAhigh/CD27high T cells. Including the terminal cysteine and phenylalanine, the CDR3 comprises 13 residues. The CDR3 DNA has 39 bases and is translated from base 1. CDR1 and CDR2 (SGHVS, FQNEAQ) derive from the germline V gene. At the junction V is shortened by 7 bases and J by 2 bases, with 11 bases in between. These sequences were also reported in another study, on T cells of mothers and their children. From that second study: Donors were nine systemically healthy Caucasian individuals: three mothers and their six children. cDNA synthesis consumed the entire amount of extracted RNA, loaded at approximately 1.4 ug RNA in each 15 ul reaction. In the second PCR, the M1S primer added sample barcodes and 2-4 random nucleotides. Over 8.5 million TCR beta CDR3 reads were obtained for each mother, and approximately 3.2 million reads were obtained for each child. In both related and unrelated pairs, thymic selection shapes the output of TCR recombination in a similar way, with inherited differences having only a minor effect. Related mother-child pairs always showed normalized repertoire overlap that was slightly higher than in unrelated mother-child pairs, though the difference was never significant. No persistent microchimeric T cell clones were detected, at a sensitivity of around 97 clones per million clonotypes. To look for features that set related mother-child pairs apart from unrelated individuals, the researchers ran deep NGS to compare the TCR beta repertoires of mothers and children. Mothers averaged about 40 +/- 4 years of age and children averaged about 10 +/- 4 years. After adapter ligation with NEBNext reagents, the libraries were sequenced on Illumina HiSeq 2000 with 100+100 nt paired-end reads. To avoid cross-contamination, the mother libraries and the child libraries were prepared a month apart and sequenced in separate runs. For each donor, between roughly 450,000 and 2,200,000 distinct TCR beta clonotypes were identified. Naive TCR beta clonotypes were estimated from low-frequency clonotypes matched to each donor's FACS-determined naive share, without sorting.

The chain is encoded by TRBV7-8 joined to TRBJ1-1; TRBD1 is possibly the D segment (6 matching bases). The sequence was collected from a girl aged 2 to 10 in good health. Material for sequencing was blood. CDR3 region: CASTLGGNTEAFF. At the DNA level, the sequence is TGTGCCAGCACCCTAGGGGGTAACACTGAAGCTTTCTTT. This CDR3, with the reference TRBV7-8 and TRBJ1-1 proteins standing in past its ends, gives the full variable domain GAGVSQSPRYKVAKRGQDVALRCDPISGHVSLFWYQQALGQGPEFLTYFQNEAQLDKSGLPSDRFFAERPEGSVSTLKIQRTQQEDSAVYLCASTLGGNTEAFFGQGTRLTVV.